The source of this T cell receptor (beta chain) is a study of graft-versus-host responses after intestinal transplantation. Across the whole study: Isolated intestinal, liver-intestinal, or multivisceral transplants had been given to the recipients. Anti-thymocyte globulin served as induction for all recipients, who then took tacrolimus and steroids for about 3 years.

The protocol was immunoSEQ multiplex PCR, while the TCRdb copy is restricted to in-frame clones and leaves out a portion. Of 25,000 to 30,000 clones in the sample, 85% to 95% were seen once. In regard to this clone: Its specificity is not known.

Germline loops: CDR1 MNHNS, CDR2 SASEGT. V was cut by 6 bases and J by 3 bases, with 12 bases left in between. The CDR3 contains 14 residues. Study results and limitations: Among recipient marrow samples, GvH clones were found; some appeared first in ileum or blood. Clonal ratios of graft-versus-host to host-versus-graft in allografts were high for patients exhibiting graft-donor T cell macrochimerism.

This chain links TRBV6-1 with TRBJ1-5; D is possibly TRBD1 (6 bases). The sequence was obtained from a human patient who received an intestinal transplant, so some T cells may come from the graft donor. The sample in question was PBMCs, obtained roughly 62 days after intestinal transplant. The CDR3 DNA sequence: TGTGCCAGCAGGTTGGGACACCTCAATCAGCCCCAGCATTTT. Translating it yields CASRLGHLNQPQHF.